Listed below are T cell receptor beta chains from one sample, sequenced in a study of cytomegalovirus exposure and HLA in healthy donors. Repertoires were generated with immunoSEQ multiplex PCR, while TCRdb's copy carries only in-frame clones and drops some. The sample shows 160,000 or so clones, approximately 88% of them seen only once. Input material: PBMCs. The receptor set was obtained from a man aged 25 to 40 in good health and CMV-seropositive. CDR3s include the opening cysteine and the closing phenylalanine or tryptophan. Each record gives: CDR3 DNA, CDR3 protein, clone size, D gene, J gene, V gene. A D gene is named only where the DNA matches it firmly. Size tells how often a clone was seen (once, few, many) or the class of an expanded clone, and some rows leave it out.

TGTGCCAGCAGCAGATCTAGCGGGACTGGTAATGAGCAGTTCTTC CASSRSSGTGNEQFF few TRBD2 TRBJ2-1 TRBV7-3
TGTGCCAGCAGCTCAGGAGGGAGGAGCGATGAGCAGTTCTTC CASSSGGRSDEQFF - - TRBJ2-1 TRBV5-4
TGCGCCAGCAGCTCGTCCGGGACAGGGCTCTTGGACGAGCAGTACTTC CASSSSGTGLLDEQYF - TRBD1 TRBJ2-7 TRBV5-1
TGTGCCAGCAGCCCGCTAGGGGGACTACATGAGCAGTTCTTC CASSPLGGLHEQFF - - TRBJ2-1 TRBV7-2
TGCGCCAGCAGTGGTATGAGGGACTATGGCTACACCTTC CASSGMRDYGYTF - - TRBJ1-2 TRBV10-2
TGCGCCAGCAGTTCTACCGGGACTCGAACCGGGGAGCTGTTTTTT CASSSTGTRTGELFF - - TRBJ2-2 TRBV5-1
TGTGCCAGCAGCTTAAGGGCCAGGGATAATAATTCACCCCTCCACTTT CASSLRARDNNSPLHF - - TRBJ1-6 TRBV7-3
TGCAGCGTCTCAGAGGGAGGGGTGGCTGGAAACACCATATATTTT CSVSEGGVAGNTIYF once - TRBJ1-3 TRBV29-1
TGTGCAAGTCGCTTATTTGGGACAGGGGGTATGTGGAACACTGAAGCTTTCTTT CASRLFGTGGMWNTEAFF once - TRBJ1-1 TRBV12-2
TGTGCCAGCAGCCCCGGGACTAGCGGGAGATTAGATGAGCAGTTCTTC CASSPGTSGRLDEQFF - TRBD2 TRBJ2-1 TRBV11-3
TGTGCCAGCAGTGGGGGGGGCTTTCCAGCTCCTAATGAAAAACTGTTTTTT CASSGGGFPAPNEKLFF - - TRBJ1-4 TRBV2
TGTGCCAGCAGTTCTATGTCGGCGACGAGCGGGATCGGGGAGCTGTTTTTT CASSSMSATSGIGELFF - TRBD2 TRBJ2-2 TRBV28
TGCGCCAGCAGCCAGAACCCCCCCGGAGCGGGGGGGCATGCAGATACGCAGTATTTT CASSQNPPGAGGHADTQYF - TRBD2 TRBJ2-3 TRBV4-3
TGTGCCAGCAGTTACTCGACAAACTCCTACGAGCAGTACTTC CASSYSTNSYEQYF - - TRBJ2-7 TRBV6-6
TGTGCCAGCAGTGAACCCTCTCGGAACACTGAAGCTTTCTTT CASSEPSRNTEAFF few - TRBJ1-1 TRBV2
TGTGCCAGCACCCTACCGGGGAATAATTCACCCCTCCACTTT CASTLPGNNSPLHF - - TRBJ1-6 TRBV6-6
TGTGCCAGCAGTTACTCGGGGCGACGGGAGCTGTTTTTT CASSYSGRRELFF - - TRBJ2-2 TRBV6-5
TGCGCCAGCAGACTACGGGGGGGCCACACTGAAGCTTTCTTT CASRLRGGHTEAFF - - TRBJ1-1 TRBV5-1
TGTGCCAGCAGTGAAGGTCTAGCGGCCACAGATACGCAGTATTTT CASSEGLAATDTQYF - TRBD2 TRBJ2-3 TRBV9
TGTGCCAGCAGTTTGACCGGGACACGCCCCGGGGAGCTGTTTTTT CASSLTGTRPGELFF - - TRBJ2-2 TRBV5-6
TGTGCCAGCAGTGAAAAGACAGGCGTAAATTCACCCCTCCACTTT CASSEKTGVNSPLHF once - TRBJ1-6 TRBV6-1
TGTGCCAGCAGTCGACAGGGGGCCGCTGAAGCTTTCTTT CASSRQGAAEAFF - TRBD1 TRBJ1-1 TRBV6-5
TGTGCCAGCAGTCGGGGGGGCGGGGGCAATCAGCCCCAGCATTTT CASSRGGGGNQPQHF - - TRBJ1-5 TRBV19
TGCGCCAGCAGCTTGGTTATACAGGGGAACACTGAAGCTTTCTTT CASSLVIQGNTEAFF - - TRBJ1-1 TRBV5-1
TGCGCCAGCAGCTTCCAGAATCAGGACTACGAGCAGTACTTC CASSFQNQDYEQYF - - TRBJ2-7 TRBV5-1
TGTGCCAGCTCCACCGGACAGGTTACCGAGCAGTACTTC CASSTGQVTEQYF - TRBD1 TRBJ2-7 TRBV18
TGTGCCAGCAGCTCGGGACTAGCGGGGAGATACGAGCAGTACTTC CASSSGLAGRYEQYF - TRBD2 TRBJ2-7 TRBV5-6
TGTGCTACTATGGGACAGGGAAAGTTGAACACCGGGGAGCTGTTTTTT CATMGQGKLNTGELFF - TRBD1 TRBJ2-2 TRBV7-7
TGTGCCAGCAGTTCCTATTGGGAGGGAGACTATGGCTACACCTTC CASSSYWEGDYGYTF - - TRBJ1-2 TRBV28
TGTGCCAGCAGCTTAGCCAGACAGCCCCAGCATTTT CASSLARQPQHF - - TRBJ1-5 TRBV7-8
TGCGCCAGCAGCCAAGATCCGGGACAGGGTTACGAGCAGTACTTC CASSQDPGQGYEQYF - TRBD1 TRBJ2-7 TRBV4-1
TGTGCCAGCAGGCGGACGCAGGGATGGGGCTACACCTTC CASRRTQGWGYTF - - TRBJ1-2 TRBV28
TGTGCCAGCTCAACAGCGGGAGGACAAGAGCAGTACTTC CASSTAGGQEQYF - TRBD2 TRBJ2-7 TRBV18
TGTGCCAGTCAGTCTAGCGGGGACGAGCAGTACTTC CASQSSGDEQYF few TRBD2 TRBJ2-7 TRBV28
TGTGCCATCGGGCAGGGTTCGAGGGGGGCCAACGTCCTGACTTTC CAIGQGSRGANVLTF - - TRBJ2-6 TRBV10-3
TGTGCCAGCAGCTCAGACACCTACAATGAGCAGTTCTTC CASSSDTYNEQFF - - TRBJ2-1 TRBV7-7
TGTGCCAGAAGCTTGGCTTGGACTAGCGGGAGGGAAGAGCAGTACTTC CARSLAWTSGREEQYF - TRBD2 TRBJ2-7 TRBV5-3
TGTGCCAGCAGTGGCCTCTCTGGGGCCAACGTCCTGACTTTC CASSGLSGANVLTF - - TRBJ2-6 TRBV27
TGTGCCAGCAGTGCGAATGCTTGGGGAGGAGGTTACGAGCAGTACTTC CASSANAWGGGYEQYF few - TRBJ2-7 TRBV28
TGTGCCAGTAGTTGGGGACTAGCGGGATCAGAGACCCAGTACTTC CASSWGLAGSETQYF - TRBD2 TRBJ2-5 TRBV19
TGCGCCAGCAGTGTGGCGAGGGATGAGCAGTTCTTC CASSVARDEQFF - - TRBJ2-1 TRBV10-2
TGTGCCAGCTCACCGCGGACTGCCTACCAAGAGACCCAGTACTTC CASSPRTAYQETQYF - - TRBJ2-5 TRBV18
TGTGCCAGCAGCTTGAGTAGCGGAGATACGCAGTATTTT CASSLSSGDTQYF - - TRBJ2-3 TRBV7-3
TGCGCCAGCAGCTTACGGACTAGCGGGAGGACAGATACGCAGTATTTT CASSLRTSGRTDTQYF - TRBD2 TRBJ2-3 TRBV5-1
TGTGCCAGCAGCAGATCGCGCAGGGGGCGGCCCTATGGCTACACCTTC CASSRSRRGRPYGYTF - TRBD1 TRBJ1-2 TRBV7-9
TGTGCCAGCAGCAAGTTCCCCTCCTGGGCAGGCAAACAGGGCGAGCAGTACTTC CASSKFPSWAGKQGEQYF - - TRBJ2-7 TRBV28
TGTGCCAGCAGTTACGAGACAGGGGGCTTGAAGGAGACCCAGTACTTC CASSYETGGLKETQYF few TRBD1 TRBJ2-5 TRBV6-6
TGCAGCGTTGTGGGGGGGATCACAGATACGCAGTATTTT CSVVGGITDTQYF - TRBD2 TRBJ2-3 TRBV29-1